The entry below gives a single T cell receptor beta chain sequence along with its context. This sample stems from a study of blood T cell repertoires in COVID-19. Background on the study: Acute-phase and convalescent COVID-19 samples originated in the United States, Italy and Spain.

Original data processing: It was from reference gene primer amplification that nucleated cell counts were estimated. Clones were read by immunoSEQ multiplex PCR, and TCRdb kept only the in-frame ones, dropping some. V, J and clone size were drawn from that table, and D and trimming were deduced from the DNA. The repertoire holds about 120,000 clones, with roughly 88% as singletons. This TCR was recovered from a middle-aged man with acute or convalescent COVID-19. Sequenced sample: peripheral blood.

CDR3 bases: TGTGCCTGGAGCAGGTTCATGCGGGGGGGCCCCGGGGAGCTGTTTTTT. It codes for CAWSRFMRGGPGELFF. The chain joins TRBV30 to TRBJ2-2; 9 bases fit TRBD2. The J segment lost 6 bases and the V segment lost 3 bases, leaving 11 bases of the junction unmatched. The CDR3 contains 16 residues. Germline-derived CDR1 and CDR2 are GTSNPN and SVGIG (reference sequence).